The entry below describes one TCR beta chain. Its antigen remains unknown. 13 Jbeta primers and 60 Vbeta primers were used for the PCR. Sequencing used immunoSEQ multiplex PCR; TCRdb keeps in-frame clones, though not all of them. The data contain more than 150,000 clones, roughly 87% of them seen just once; the ten biggest clones take up 0.2% to 0.3%. J gave up 9 bases and V 4 bases, and 17 bases lay outside the gene matches. Germline V gene sequence: CDR1 SGHAT, CDR2 FQNNGV. The CDR3 loop spans 17 amino acids. This specimen comes from a study of cytomegalovirus exposure and HLA in healthy donors. General observations from the study: Looking again later, the authors saw that most CMV-associated TCR beta chains seemed HLA-restricted. TCR beta chains numbering some 160 were designated cytomegalovirus-associated.

While unrecorded immune exposures were likely, the donors were nominally healthy when sampled. The chain couples TRBV11-2 to TRBJ2-1, with 8 bases identical to TRBD1. This TCR was recovered from a girl under three years old in good health and CMV-seronegative. Sequencing input: PBMCs. CDR3: CASSSLGVGQGAGEQFF. CDR3 nucleotide sequence: TGTGCCAGCAGCTCCTTAGGGGTTGGGCAGGGGGCAGGTGAGCAGTTCTTC.